These 2 T cell receptor beta chains were sequenced from one sample in a study of cytotoxic CD8 clonotypes in ibrutinib-treated CLL. Generated by immunoSEQ multiplex PCR, the TCRdb table keeps only in-frame clones and is missing some. The data show 160,000 or so clones, over 75% seen once. The specimen comprised PBMCs, sampled at disease progression, from a patient treated with ibrutinib. All receptors derive from a human donor with chronic lymphocytic leukemia.

This clone has only one observation. The genes are TRBV5-1 and TRBJ2-5; the match to TRBD2 covers 8 bases. This CDR3 contains 16 residues. V dropped 0 bases and J dropped 5; count of bases not matched to a gene: 9. Germline assignment: CDR1 SGHRS and CDR2 YFSETQ. For the CDR3, the DNA is TGCGCCAGCAGCTTGGCAGCGGGAGCGGGATCGGAGACCCAGTACTTC. Translating gives CASSLAAGAGSETQYF.

In its sample, this clone ranks as medium-sized. The CDR3 sequence is CATSRDGDKGTLGAFF. For the CDR3, the DNA is TGTGCCACCAGCAGAGACGGGGACAAGGGGACTCTCGGAGCTTTCTTT. The chain joins TRBV15 to TRBJ1-1; perhaps TRBD1 as D (6 bases). Trimming removed 0 bases at V and 10 bases at J, with 21 bases between. The CDR3 sequence is 16 residues long. Germline CDR1 and CDR2: LNHNV and YYDKDF (reference sequence).